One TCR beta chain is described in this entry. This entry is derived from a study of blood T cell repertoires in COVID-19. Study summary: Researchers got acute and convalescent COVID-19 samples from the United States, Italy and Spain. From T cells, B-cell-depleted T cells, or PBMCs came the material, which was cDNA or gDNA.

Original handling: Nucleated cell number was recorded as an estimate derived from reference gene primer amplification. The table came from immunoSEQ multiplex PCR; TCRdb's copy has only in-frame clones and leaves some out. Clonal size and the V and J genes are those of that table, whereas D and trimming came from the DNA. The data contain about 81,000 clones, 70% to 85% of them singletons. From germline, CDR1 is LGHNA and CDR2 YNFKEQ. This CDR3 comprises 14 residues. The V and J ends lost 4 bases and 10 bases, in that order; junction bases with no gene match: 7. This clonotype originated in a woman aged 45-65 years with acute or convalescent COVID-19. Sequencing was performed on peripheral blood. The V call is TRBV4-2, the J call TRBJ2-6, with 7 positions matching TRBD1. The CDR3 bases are TGTGCCAGCAGCCCAAGCACAGGGGAGAACGTCCTGACTTTC. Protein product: CASSPSTGENVLTF.